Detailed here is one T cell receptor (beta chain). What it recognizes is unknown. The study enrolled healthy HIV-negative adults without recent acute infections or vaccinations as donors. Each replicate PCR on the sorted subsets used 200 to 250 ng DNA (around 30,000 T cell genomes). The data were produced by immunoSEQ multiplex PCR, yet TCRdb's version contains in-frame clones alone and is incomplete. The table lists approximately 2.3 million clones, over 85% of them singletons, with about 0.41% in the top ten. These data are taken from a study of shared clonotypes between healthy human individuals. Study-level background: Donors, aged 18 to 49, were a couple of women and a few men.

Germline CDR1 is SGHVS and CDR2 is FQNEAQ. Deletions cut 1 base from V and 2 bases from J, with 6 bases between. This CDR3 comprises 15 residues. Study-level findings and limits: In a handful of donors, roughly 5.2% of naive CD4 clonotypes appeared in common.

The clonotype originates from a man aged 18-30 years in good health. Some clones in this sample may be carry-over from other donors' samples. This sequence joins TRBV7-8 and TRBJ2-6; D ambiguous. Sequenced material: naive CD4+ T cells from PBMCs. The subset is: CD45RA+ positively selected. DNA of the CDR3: TGTGCCAGCAGCTTAGTTAGGCCTGGGGCCAACGTCCTGACTTTC. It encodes CASSLVRPGANVLTF.